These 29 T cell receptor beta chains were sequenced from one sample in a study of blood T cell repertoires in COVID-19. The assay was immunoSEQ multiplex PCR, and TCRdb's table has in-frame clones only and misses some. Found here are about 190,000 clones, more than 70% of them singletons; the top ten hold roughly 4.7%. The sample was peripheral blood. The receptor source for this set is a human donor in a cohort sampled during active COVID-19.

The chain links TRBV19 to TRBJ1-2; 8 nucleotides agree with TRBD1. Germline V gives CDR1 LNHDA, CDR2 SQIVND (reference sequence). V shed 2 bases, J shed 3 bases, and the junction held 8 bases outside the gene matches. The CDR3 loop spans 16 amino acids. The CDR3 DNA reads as TGTGCCAGTAGTATATACAGGGGGGAGCTCTACTATGGCTACACCTTC. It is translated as CASSIYRGELYYGYTF.

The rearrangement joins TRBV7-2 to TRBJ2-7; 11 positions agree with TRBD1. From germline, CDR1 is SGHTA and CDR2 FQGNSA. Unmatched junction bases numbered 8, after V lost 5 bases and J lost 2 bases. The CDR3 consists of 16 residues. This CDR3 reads CASSPRTGGLTYEQYF. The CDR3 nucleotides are TGTGCCAGCAGCCCTAGGACAGGGGGCTTAACCTACGAGCAGTACTTC.

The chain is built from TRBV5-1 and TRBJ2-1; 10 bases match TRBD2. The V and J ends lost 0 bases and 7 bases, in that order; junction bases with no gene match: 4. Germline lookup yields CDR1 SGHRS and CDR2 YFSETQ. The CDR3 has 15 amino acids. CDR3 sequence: CASSLEASGGNEQFF. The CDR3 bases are TGCGCCAGCAGCTTGGAGGCTAGCGGGGGAAATGAGCAGTTCTTC.

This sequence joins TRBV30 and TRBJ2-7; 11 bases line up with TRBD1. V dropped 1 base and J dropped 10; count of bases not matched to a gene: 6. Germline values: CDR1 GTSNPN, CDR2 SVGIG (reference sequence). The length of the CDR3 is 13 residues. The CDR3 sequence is CAWSADRGRRQYF. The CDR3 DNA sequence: TGTGCCTGGAGTGCGGACAGGGGGCGCCGACAGTACTTC.

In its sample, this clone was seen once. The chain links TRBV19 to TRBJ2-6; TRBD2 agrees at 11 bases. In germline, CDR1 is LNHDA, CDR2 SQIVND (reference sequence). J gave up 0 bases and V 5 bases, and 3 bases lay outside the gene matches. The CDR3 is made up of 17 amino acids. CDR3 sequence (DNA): TGTGCCAGTAGTCGACTAGCGGGGAACTCTGGGGCCAACGTCCTGACTTTC. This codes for CASSRLAGNSGANVLTF.

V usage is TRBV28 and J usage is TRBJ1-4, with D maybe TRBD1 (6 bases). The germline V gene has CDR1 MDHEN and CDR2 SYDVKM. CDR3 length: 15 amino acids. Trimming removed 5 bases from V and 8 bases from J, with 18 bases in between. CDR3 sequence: CASSPTGLGWEKLFF. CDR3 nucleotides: TGTGCCAGCAGTCCTACAGGGCTGGGTTGGGAAAAACTGTTTTTT. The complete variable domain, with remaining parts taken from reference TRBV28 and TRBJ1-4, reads DVKVTQSSRYLVKRTGEKVFLECVQDMDHENMFWYRQDPGLGLRLIYFSYDVKMKEKGDIPEGYSVSREKKERFSLILESASTNQTSMYLCASSPTGLGWEKLFFGSGTQLSVL.

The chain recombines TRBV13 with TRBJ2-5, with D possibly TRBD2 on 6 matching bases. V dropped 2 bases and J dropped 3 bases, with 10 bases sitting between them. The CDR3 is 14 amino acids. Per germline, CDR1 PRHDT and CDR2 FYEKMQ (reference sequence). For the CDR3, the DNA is TGTGCCAGCAGCTTATATGGAGGGGAAGAGACCCAGTACTTC. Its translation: CASSLYGGEETQYF.

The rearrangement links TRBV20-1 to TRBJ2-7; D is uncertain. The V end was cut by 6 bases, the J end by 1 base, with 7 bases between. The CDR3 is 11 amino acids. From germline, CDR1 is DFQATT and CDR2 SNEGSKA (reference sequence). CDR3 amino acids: CSAGVSYEQYF. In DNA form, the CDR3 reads TGCAGTGCCGGAGTATCCTACGAGCAGTACTTC.

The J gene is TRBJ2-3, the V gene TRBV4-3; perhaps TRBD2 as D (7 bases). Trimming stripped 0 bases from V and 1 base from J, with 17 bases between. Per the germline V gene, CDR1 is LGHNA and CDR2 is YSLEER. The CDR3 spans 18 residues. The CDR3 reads CASSQDPRGGRGTDTQYF. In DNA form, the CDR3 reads TGCGCCAGCAGCCAAGATCCTAGGGGGGGACGGGGCACAGATACGCAGTATTTT.

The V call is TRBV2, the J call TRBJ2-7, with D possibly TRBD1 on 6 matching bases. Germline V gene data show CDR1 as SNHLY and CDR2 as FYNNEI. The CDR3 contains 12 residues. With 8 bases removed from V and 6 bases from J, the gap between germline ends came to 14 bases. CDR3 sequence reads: CASSTGLLEQYF. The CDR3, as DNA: TGTGCCAGCTCGACAGGACTCCTCGAGCAGTACTTC.

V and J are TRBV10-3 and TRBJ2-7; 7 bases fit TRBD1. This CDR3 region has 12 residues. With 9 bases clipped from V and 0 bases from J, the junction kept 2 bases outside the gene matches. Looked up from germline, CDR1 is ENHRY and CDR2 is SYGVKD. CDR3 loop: CAIRDSSYEQYF. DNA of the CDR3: TGTGCCATTAGGGACAGCTCCTACGAGCAGTACTTC.

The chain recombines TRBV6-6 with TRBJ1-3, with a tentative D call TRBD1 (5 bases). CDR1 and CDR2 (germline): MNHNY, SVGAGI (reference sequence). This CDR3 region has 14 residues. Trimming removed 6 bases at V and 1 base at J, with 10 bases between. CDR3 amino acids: CASSPRVSGNTIYF. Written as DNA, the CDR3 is TGTGCCAGCAGCCCCAGGGTTTCTGGAAACACCATATATTTT.

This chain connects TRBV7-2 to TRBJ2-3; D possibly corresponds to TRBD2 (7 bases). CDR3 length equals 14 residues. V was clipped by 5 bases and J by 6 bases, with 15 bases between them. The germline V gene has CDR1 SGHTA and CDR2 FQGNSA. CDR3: CASSPWGGGDTQYF. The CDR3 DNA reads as TGTGCCAGCAGCCCGTGGGGGGGCGGGGATACGCAGTATTTT.

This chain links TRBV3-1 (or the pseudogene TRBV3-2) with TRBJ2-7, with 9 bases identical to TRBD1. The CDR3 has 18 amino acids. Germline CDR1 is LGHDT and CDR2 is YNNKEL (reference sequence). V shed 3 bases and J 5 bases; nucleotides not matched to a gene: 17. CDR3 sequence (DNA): TGTGCCAGCAGCCAGGTCGAGGGAACAGGGGGCGCACCGGACGAGCAGTACTTC. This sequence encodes CASSQVEGTGGAPDEQYF.

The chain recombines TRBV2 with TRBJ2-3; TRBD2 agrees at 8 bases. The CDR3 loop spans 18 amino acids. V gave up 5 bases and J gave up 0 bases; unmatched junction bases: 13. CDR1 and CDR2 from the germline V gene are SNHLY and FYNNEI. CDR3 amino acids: CASSLESGLAVSTDTQYF. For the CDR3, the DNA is TGTGCCAGCAGTCTAGAGTCTGGACTAGCAGTAAGCACAGATACGCAGTATTTT.

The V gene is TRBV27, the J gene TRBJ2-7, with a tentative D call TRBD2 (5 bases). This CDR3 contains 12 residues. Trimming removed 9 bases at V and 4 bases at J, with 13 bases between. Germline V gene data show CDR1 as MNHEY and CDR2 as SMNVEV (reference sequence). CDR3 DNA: TGTGCCAGTACTTCCGCGGGTTACGAGCAGTACTTC. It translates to CASTSAGYEQYF.

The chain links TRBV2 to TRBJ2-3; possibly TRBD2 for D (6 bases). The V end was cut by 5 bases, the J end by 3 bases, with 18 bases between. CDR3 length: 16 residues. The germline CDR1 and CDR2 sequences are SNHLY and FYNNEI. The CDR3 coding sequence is TGTGCCAGCAGTCCCAGACCGGGACTTGGTACAGATACGCAGTATTTT. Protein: CASSPRPGLGTDTQYF. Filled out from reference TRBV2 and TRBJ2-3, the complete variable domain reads EPEVTQTPSHQVTQMGQEVILRCVPISNHLYFYWYRQILGQKVEFLVSFYNNEISEKSEIFDDQFSVERPDGSNFTLKIRSTKLEDSAMYFCASSPRPGLGTDTQYFGPGTRLTVL.

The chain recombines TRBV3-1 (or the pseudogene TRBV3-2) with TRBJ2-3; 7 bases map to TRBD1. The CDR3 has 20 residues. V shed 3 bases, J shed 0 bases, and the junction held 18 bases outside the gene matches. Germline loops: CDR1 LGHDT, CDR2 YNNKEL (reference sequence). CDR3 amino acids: CASSHLRWETGVNSTDTQYF. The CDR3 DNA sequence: TGTGCCAGCAGCCACCTAAGATGGGAAACAGGGGTAAATAGCACAGATACGCAGTATTTT.

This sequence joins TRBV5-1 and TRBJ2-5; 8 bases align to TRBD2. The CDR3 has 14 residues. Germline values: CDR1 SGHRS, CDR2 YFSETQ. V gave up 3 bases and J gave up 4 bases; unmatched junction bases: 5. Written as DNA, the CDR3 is TGCGCCAGCAGCTGGACTAGCCCCCGAGAGACCCAGTACTTC. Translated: CASSWTSPRETQYF.

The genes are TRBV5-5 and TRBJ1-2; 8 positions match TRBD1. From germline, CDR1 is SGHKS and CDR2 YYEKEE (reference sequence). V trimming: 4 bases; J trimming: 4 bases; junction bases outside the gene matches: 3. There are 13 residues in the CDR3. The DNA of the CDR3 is TGTGCCAGCAGCCCGGGGACAGGCTATGGCTACACCTTC. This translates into CASSPGTGYGYTF.

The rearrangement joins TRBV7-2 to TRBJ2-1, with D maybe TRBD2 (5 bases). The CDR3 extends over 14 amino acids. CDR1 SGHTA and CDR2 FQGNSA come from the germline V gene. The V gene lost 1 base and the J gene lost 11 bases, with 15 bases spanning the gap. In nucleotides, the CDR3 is TGTGCCAGCAGCTTAGTCCCTAAGGACGGGAAGCAGTTCTTC. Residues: CASSLVPKDGKQFF.

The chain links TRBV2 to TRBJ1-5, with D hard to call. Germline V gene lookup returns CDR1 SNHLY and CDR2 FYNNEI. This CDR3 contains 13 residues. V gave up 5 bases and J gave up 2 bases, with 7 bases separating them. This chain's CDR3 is CASSITGNQPQHF. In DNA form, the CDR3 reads TGTGCCAGCAGTATAACTGGCAATCAGCCCCAGCATTTT.

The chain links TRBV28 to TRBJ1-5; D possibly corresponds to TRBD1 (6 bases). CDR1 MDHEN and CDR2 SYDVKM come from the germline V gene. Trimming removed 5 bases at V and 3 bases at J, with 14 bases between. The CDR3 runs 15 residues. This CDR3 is CASSTLQGNNQPQHF. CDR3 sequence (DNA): TGTGCCAGCAGTACCTTACAGGGTAACAATCAGCCCCAGCATTTT.

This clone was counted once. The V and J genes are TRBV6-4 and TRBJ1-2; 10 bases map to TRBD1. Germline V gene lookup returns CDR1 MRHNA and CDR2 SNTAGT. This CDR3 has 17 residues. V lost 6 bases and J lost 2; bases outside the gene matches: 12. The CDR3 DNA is TGTGCCAGCAGACCCACCTCGGGGGGACAGGGGAACTATGGCTACACCTTC. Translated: CASRPTSGGQGNYGYTF.

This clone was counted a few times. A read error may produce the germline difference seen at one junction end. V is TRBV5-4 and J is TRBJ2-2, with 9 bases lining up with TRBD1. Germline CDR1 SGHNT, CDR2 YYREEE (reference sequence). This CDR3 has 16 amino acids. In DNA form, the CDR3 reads TGTGCCAGCAGATTGGACAGGGGCGCTAACACCGGGGAGCTGTTTTTT. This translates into CASRLDRGANTGELFF. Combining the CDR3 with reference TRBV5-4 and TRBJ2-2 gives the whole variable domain ETGVTQSPTHLIKTRGQQVTLRCSSQSGHNTVSWYQQALGQGPQFIFQYYREEENGRGNFPPRFSGLQFPNYSSELNVNALELDDSALYLCASRLDRGANTGELFFGEGSRLTVL.

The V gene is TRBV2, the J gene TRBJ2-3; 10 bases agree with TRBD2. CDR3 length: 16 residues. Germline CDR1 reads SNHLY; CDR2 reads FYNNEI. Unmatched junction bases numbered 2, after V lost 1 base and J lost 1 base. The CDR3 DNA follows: TGTGCCAGCAGTGAAGTTGGGACTAGCGGCACAGATACGCAGTATTTT. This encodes CASSEVGTSGTDTQYF.

Here the CDR3 reads CSAHRGNTEAFF. In DNA form, the CDR3 reads TGCAGCGCCCACAGGGGTAACACTGAAGCTTTCTTT. This chain uses TRBV29-1 with TRBJ1-1, with 7 bases lining up with TRBD1. CDR3 length equals 12 residues. Germline trimming cut 7 bases from V and 2 bases from J; bases unmatched to any gene: 4. The germline V gene encodes CDR1 SQVTM and CDR2 ANQGSEA. Full variable domain (rest looked up from reference TRBV29-1 and TRBJ1-1): SAVISQKPSRDICQRGTSLTIQCQVDSQVTMMFWYRQQPGQSLTLIATANQGSEATYESGFVIDKFPISRPNLTFSTLTVSNMSPEDSSIYLCSAHRGNTEAFFGQGTRLTVV.

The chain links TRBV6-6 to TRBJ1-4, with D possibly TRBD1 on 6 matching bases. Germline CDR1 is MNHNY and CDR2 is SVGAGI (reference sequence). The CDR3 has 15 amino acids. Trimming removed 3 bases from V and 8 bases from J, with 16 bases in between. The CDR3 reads CASSYEGGGREKLFF. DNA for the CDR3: TGTGCCAGCAGTTATGAGGGCGGGGGCCGAGAAAAACTGTTTTTT.

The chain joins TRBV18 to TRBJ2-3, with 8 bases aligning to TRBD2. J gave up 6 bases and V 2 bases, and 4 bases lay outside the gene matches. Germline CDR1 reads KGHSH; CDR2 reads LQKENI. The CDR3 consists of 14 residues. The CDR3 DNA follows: TGTGCCAGCTCACCAACGGGGGGGCGGGATACGCAGTATTTT. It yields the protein CASSPTGGRDTQYF.